This is a list of T cell receptor beta chains from one sample in a study of blood T cell repertoires in COVID-19. Sequencing used immunoSEQ multiplex PCR; TCRdb keeps in-frame clones, though not all of them. Of 110,000 or so clones listed, less than 85% are singletons. Material: peripheral blood. These receptors all stem from a man aged 50-60 years with acute or convalescent COVID-19. The CDR3 runs from the conserved cysteine through the conserved F or W. A D gene is named only where the DNA matches it firmly. The size of a clone is reported for some rows only, either as once, few or many, or as a class for expanded clones.

J,D,size,V,CDR3,DNA
TRBJ2-1,TRBD1,NA,TRBV7-3,CASSTIHRGDEQFF,TGTGCCAGCAGCACAATTCACAGGGGCGATGAGCAGTTCTTC
TRBJ2-6,TRBD1,once,TRBV27,CASSTGAGANVLTF,TGTGCCAGCAGTACAGGGGCTGGGGCCAACGTCCTGACTTTC
TRBJ1-1,NA,NA,TRBV5-8,CASSLVGVNTEAFF,TGTGCCAGCAGCTTGGTAGGGGTGAACACTGAAGCTTTCTTT
TRBJ2-3,TRBD1,NA,TRBV2,CASSERTGGTDTQYF,TGTGCCAGCAGTGAGAGGACAGGGGGCACAGATACGCAGTATTTT
TRBJ2-5,NA,NA,TRBV5-6,CASSLVGAGYQETQYF,TGTGCCAGCAGCTTGGTAGGGGCGGGGTATCAAGAGACCCAGTACTTC
TRBJ1-4,TRBD1,NA,TRBV5-4,CASSLRTGGQEKLFF,TGTGCCAGCAGCCTTAGGACAGGGGGACAGGAAAAACTGTTTTTT
TRBJ2-7,NA,NA,TRBV9,CASSVLGGSGTYEQYF,TGTGCCAGCAGCGTCCTCGGGGGAAGTGGGACCTACGAGCAGTACTTC
TRBJ2-7,NA,NA,TRBV5-1,CASSQQTGVEQYF,TGCGCCAGCAGCCAGCAAACCGGGGTCGAGCAGTACTTC
TRBJ1-2,NA,NA,TRBV21-1,CASSKERLAATPLRDGYTF,TGTGCCAGCAGCAAAGAGAGGTTGGCGGCAACCCCCCTTCGGGATGGCTACACCTTC
TRBJ1-5,NA,few,TRBV27,CASSSGGYQPQHF,TGTGCCAGCAGCTCGGGGGGGTACCAGCCCCAGCATTTT
TRBJ2-2,TRBD2,NA,TRBV9,CASSGLAGGPQAGELFF,TGTGCCAGCAGTGGACTAGCGGGAGGGCCGCAGGCCGGGGAGCTGTTTTTT
TRBJ2-7,TRBD1,NA,TRBV6-1,CASSEQGATYEQYF,TGTGCCAGCAGTGAGCAGGGGGCTACCTACGAGCAGTACTTC
TRBJ1-4,TRBD1,NA,TRBV20-1,CSASGQGGEKLFF,TGCAGTGCTAGTGGGCAGGGGGGCGAAAAACTGTTTTTT
TRBJ1-3,NA,NA,TRBV28,CASSLDSSGNTIYF,TGTGCCAGCAGTTTAGACAGCTCTGGAAACACCATATATTTT
TRBJ1-1,NA,few,TRBV12-5,CASGETQQGTEAFF,TGTGCTAGTGGTGAAACGCAACAGGGCACTGAAGCTTTCTTT
TRBJ2-1,TRBD1,NA,TRBV11-3,CASSLGGRDRGHNEQFF,TGTGCCAGCAGCTTAGGGGGGCGGGACAGGGGGCACAATGAGCAGTTCTTC
TRBJ1-2,TRBD1,NA,TRBV29-1,CSVEDLPGQPTYGYTF,TGCAGCGTTGAGGATCTGCCGGGACAGCCAACCTATGGCTACACCTTC
TRBJ2-7,TRBD1,NA,TRBV27,CASSLTGGVFYEQYF,TGTGCCAGCAGTCTAACAGGGGGCGTTTTTTACGAGCAGTACTTC
TRBJ1-2,NA,NA,TRBV19,CASSITGNYGYTF,TGTGCCAGTAGTATCACAGGGAACTATGGCTACACCTTC
TRBJ2-5,NA,NA,TRBV19,CASSSGLQETQYF,TGTGCCAGTAGTTCTGGGCTTCAAGAGACCCAGTACTTC
TRBJ2-1,TRBD1,NA,TRBV27,CASSLFIWDRGVNEQFF,TGTGCCAGCAGTTTATTCATCTGGGACAGGGGGGTCAATGAGCAGTTCTTC
TRBJ2-7,NA,NA,TRBV10-3,CAISDSGSNYEQYF,TGTGCCATCAGTGACTCGGGGTCCAACTACGAGCAGTACTTC
TRBJ2-3,TRBD1,NA,TRBV5-1,CASRITGATDTQYF,TGCGCCAGCAGGATAACAGGGGCCACAGATACGCAGTATTTT
TRBJ2-3,NA,NA,TRBV7-2,CASSLAGGRADTQYF,TGTGCCAGCAGCTTAGCCGGGGGGCGAGCAGATACGCAGTATTTT
TRBJ2-7,NA,NA,TRBV7-8,CASSLAYSIVAYEQYF,TGTGCCAGCAGCTTAGCATACAGCATTGTGGCCTACGAGCAGTACTTC
TRBJ1-1,NA,NA,TRBV4-1,CASSRLGDLVRAFF,TGCGCCAGCAGCCGTTTGGGAGACCTCGTTAGGGCTTTCTTT
TRBJ1-5,NA,NA,TRBV18,CASVGHISNQPQHF,TGTGCCAGCGTTGGACATATTAGCAATCAGCCCCAGCATTTT
TRBJ1-5,NA,NA,TRBV2,CASSNDYQPQHF,TGTGCCAGCAGTAACGACTATCAGCCCCAGCATTTT
TRBJ2-7,TRBD2,NA,TRBV4-2,CASSPIHLAEGYEQYF,TGTGCCAGCAGCCCTATCCATCTAGCGGAGGGCTACGAGCAGTACTTC
TRBJ1-2,TRBD1,NA,TRBV6-5,CASSYSAGGNYGYTF,TGTGCCAGCAGTTACTCGGCAGGGGGCAACTATGGCTACACCTTC
TRBJ2-5,TRBD2,NA,TRBV2,CASSSGLAGGQETQYF,TGTGCCAGCAGTTCGGGACTAGCGGGGGGTCAAGAGACCCAGTACTTC
TRBJ2-7,TRBD2,NA,TRBV15,CATSVGRGGQYEQYF,TGTGCCACCAGCGTTGGCCGGGGGGGCCAGTACGAGCAGTACTTC
TRBJ2-5,TRBD2,NA,TRBV3-1/TRBV3-2,CASSWGLAGEETQYF,TGTGCCAGCAGCTGGGGACTAGCGGGGGAAGAGACCCAGTACTTC
TRBJ2-7,TRBD1,NA,TRBV29-1,CSVEIRTGGQQYF,TGCAGCGTTGAAATTAGGACAGGGGGCCAGCAGTACTTC
TRBJ2-5,TRBD1,NA,TRBV3-1/TRBV3-2,CASSNPGQGRETQYF,TGTGCCAGCAGCAACCCGGGACAGGGGCGGGAGACCCAGTACTTC
TRBJ1-2,NA,NA,TRBV6-6,CASSYLAGGGGYGYTF,TGTGCCAGCAGTTACCTCGCTGGGGGAGGTGGCTATGGCTACACCTTC
TRBJ2-7,NA,few,TRBV9,CASSVYPAQGLQYF,TGTGCCAGCAGCGTATACCCCGCTCAGGGTTTGCAGTACTTC
TRBJ2-7,TRBD1,NA,TRBV7-9,CASSPRDRDSYEQYF,TGTGCCAGCAGCCCCCGGGACAGGGACTCCTACGAGCAGTACTTC
TRBJ1-5,TRBD1,NA,TRBV25-1,CASSDRDRGVGGDQPQHF,TGTGCCAGCAGTGACCGGGACAGGGGGGTCGGAGGGGATCAGCCCCAGCATTTT
TRBJ2-2,TRBD1,NA,TRBV7-8,CASSSTGGIGTGELFF,TGTGCCAGCAGCTCGACAGGGGGAATTGGCACCGGGGAGCTGTTTTTT
TRBJ2-5,TRBD1,once,TRBV7-3,CASSPQTGGVETQYF,TGTGCCAGCAGCCCTCAGACAGGGGGCGTGGAGACCCAGTACTTC
TRBJ2-7,NA,NA,TRBV7-8,CASSLVSYEQYF,TGTGCCAGCAGCTTAGTATCCTACGAGCAGTACTTC
TRBJ2-1,TRBD2,few,TRBV5-1,CASSFRLERGAYNEQFF,TGCGCCAGCAGCTTTAGATTGGAGCGGGGAGCCTACAATGAGCAGTTCTTC
TRBJ2-5,NA,NA,TRBV3-1/TRBV3-2,CASSQRPGAETQYF,TGTGCCAGCAGCCAACGCCCAGGGGCAGAGACCCAGTACTTC
TRBJ2-7,TRBD1,NA,TRBV9,CASSVGQDNTYEQYF,TGTGCCAGCAGCGTCGGACAGGATAATACCTACGAGCAGTACTTC
TRBJ1-1,NA,NA,TRBV19,CASSYLGDTEAFF,TGTGCCAGTAGTTATTTAGGGGACACTGAAGCTTTCTTT
TRBJ2-5,TRBD1,NA,TRBV7-9,CASSDGGQGLETQYF,TGTGCCAGCAGTGACGGGGGACAGGGGCTGGAGACCCAGTACTTC